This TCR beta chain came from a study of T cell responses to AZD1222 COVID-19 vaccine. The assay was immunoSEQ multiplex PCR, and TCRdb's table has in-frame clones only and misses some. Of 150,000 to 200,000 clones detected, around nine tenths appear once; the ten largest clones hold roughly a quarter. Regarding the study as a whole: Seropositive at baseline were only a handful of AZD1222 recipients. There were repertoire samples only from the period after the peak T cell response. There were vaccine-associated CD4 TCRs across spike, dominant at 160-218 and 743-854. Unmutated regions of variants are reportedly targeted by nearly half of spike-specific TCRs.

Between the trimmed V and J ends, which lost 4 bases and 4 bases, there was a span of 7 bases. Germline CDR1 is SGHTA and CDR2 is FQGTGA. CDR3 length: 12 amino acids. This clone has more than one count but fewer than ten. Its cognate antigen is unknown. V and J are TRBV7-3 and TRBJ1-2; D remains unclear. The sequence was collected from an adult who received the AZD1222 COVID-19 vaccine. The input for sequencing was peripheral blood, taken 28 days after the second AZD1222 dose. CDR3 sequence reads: CASSSRAYGYTF. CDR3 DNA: TGTGCCAGCAGCTCCCGGGCCTATGGCTACACCTTC. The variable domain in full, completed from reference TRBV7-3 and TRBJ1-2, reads GAGVSQTPSNKVTEKGKYVELRCDPISGHTALYWYRQSLGQGPEFLIYFQGTGAADDSGLPNDRFFAVRPEGSVSTLKIQRTERGDSAVYLCASSSRAYGYTFGSGTRLTVV.